This TCR beta chain was observed in a study of OX40 agonist ivuxolimab in advanced cancers. Study at large: Mean age about 60 years, range 23 to 79; 82.7% male. Therapy given before enrollment (anti-PD-1, anti-PD-L1 or anti-CTLA-4) was allowed, and around 41% had some. Partial responses were achieved by three patients: one hepatocellular carcinoma, two cutaneous melanoma.

TCRdb's copy holds only in-frame clones and misses some; the assay was immunoSEQ multiplex PCR. The data contain some 65,000 clones, around nine tenths of them singletons. Germline lookup yields CDR1 SGHTA and CDR2 FQGNSA. With V trimmed by 3 bases and J by 11 bases, 7 bases remained unmatched. CDR3 length: 12 amino acids. Only one count was recorded for this clone. The gene calls are TRBV7-2 and TRBJ2-7; 7 bases match TRBD1. The clonotype originates from an adult with an advanced solid tumor such as melanoma, head and neck, liver or kidney cancer. This specimen consisted of CD4+ or CD8+ T cells sorted from blood, obtained in a trial of the OX40 agonist ivuxolimab. The CDR3 DNA reads TGTGCCAGCAGCTTCGAGGGGGCTGTGAAGTACTTC. This translates into CASSFEGAVKYF.